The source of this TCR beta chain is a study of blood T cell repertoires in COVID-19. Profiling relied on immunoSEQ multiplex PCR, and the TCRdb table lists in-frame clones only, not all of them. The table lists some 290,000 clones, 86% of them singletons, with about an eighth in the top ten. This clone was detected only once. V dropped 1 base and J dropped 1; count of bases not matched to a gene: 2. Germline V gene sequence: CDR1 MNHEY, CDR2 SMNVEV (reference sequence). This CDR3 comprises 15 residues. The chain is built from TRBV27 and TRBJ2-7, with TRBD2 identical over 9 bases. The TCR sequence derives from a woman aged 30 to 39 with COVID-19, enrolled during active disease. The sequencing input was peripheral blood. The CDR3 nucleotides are TGTGCCAGCAGTTTATATAGCGGGGGTTCCTACGAGCAGTACTTC. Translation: CASSLYSGGSYEQYF.